These T cell receptor beta chains were read from a single sample in a study of blood T cell repertoires in COVID-19. The table came from immunoSEQ multiplex PCR; TCRdb's copy has only in-frame clones and leaves some out. In the table there are about 84,000 clones, 80% to 90% of which are singletons. The sequenced sample consisted of peripheral blood. These receptors all come from an elderly man with active or convalescent COVID-19. CDR3s include the opening cysteine and the closing phenylalanine or tryptophan.

j_gene	v_gene	CDR3aa
TRBJ1-4	TRBV29-1	CSVDGGQGRGEKLFF
TRBJ1-2	TRBV6-1	CASSEAVQYYGYTF
TRBJ2-5	TRBV5-6	CASSSGLAGLQETQYF
TRBJ2-1	TRBV10-3	CAIRGGQGMIAGGNEQFF
TRBJ1-2	TRBV24-1	CATSDPLAGTSNGYTF
TRBJ2-5	TRBV5-1	CASSLDNQETQYF
TRBJ2-3	TRBV6-5	CASIRAGGRTDTQYF
TRBJ2-1	TRBV19	CASSKTSGGSQGEQFF
TRBJ1-5	TRBV2	CASGGPGVQPQHF
TRBJ1-5	TRBV7-9	CASSLGAGQPQHF
TRBJ2-2	TRBV28	CASTPLPDRIFRANTGELFF
TRBJ2-1	TRBV2	CASIPTGNNEQFF
TRBJ1-4	TRBV27	CASSLLTGADEKLFF
TRBJ2-4	TRBV5-6	CASSYRQTDLAKNIQYF
TRBJ1-5	TRBV7-2	CASSLNGQGIQPQHF
TRBJ2-3	TRBV6-1	CASSEARRSTDTQYF
TRBJ2-3	TRBV9	CASTAGTPSTDTQYF
TRBJ1-1	TRBV10-2	CASSDRENTEAFF
TRBJ2-3	TRBV5-6	CASSLGARGASTDTQYF
TRBJ1-4	TRBV5-1	CASSLAVGRANEKLFF
TRBJ1-1	TRBV10-3	CAIGGGGLNTEAFF
TRBJ1-5	TRBV9	CASSAQGANQPQHF
TRBJ2-7	TRBV11-2	CASSFGQTYEQYF
TRBJ1-1	TRBV30	CAWIRESGEAFF
TRBJ2-7	TRBV28	CASSLIGQGSYEQYF
TRBJ2-7	TRBV19	CASSIVGRGEYEQYF
TRBJ2-7	TRBV6-5	CASSSSGTGGLEQYF
TRBJ2-2	TRBV9	CASSVRGLNTGELFF
TRBJ2-2	TRBV6-5	CASSLQGAEGELFF
TRBJ1-1	TRBV4-1	CASSQGVGGDTEAFF
TRBJ2-3	TRBV10-3	CAISEGTSGSGSDTQYF
TRBJ2-1	TRBV19	CASSIDGHRDNEQFF
TRBJ2-1	TRBV7-8	CASSGSWSSSYNEQFF
TRBJ2-3	TRBV5-1	CASSLGAGASTDTQYF
TRBJ1-2	TRBV7-2	CASSLVAGDNYGYTF
TRBJ1-1	TRBV7-9	CASSLDRWNTEAFF
TRBJ1-1	TRBV9	CASSAGHLNTEAFF
TRBJ1-2	TRBV21-1	CASSNPRGSYGYTF
TRBJ1-2	TRBV7-2	CASSLGHGIYGYTF
TRBJ1-2	TRBV12-3/TRBV12-4	CASSFLRGGYTF
TRBJ1-3	TRBV28	CASRLLVGQGGNTIYF
TRBJ1-5	TRBV19	CASTPRTADAINQPQHF
TRBJ1-1	TRBV5-1	CASSLKFDSTTEAFF
TRBJ2-3	TRBV19	CASSISGRATDTQYF
TRBJ2-1	TRBV20-1	CSASQREGREFF
TRBJ2-7	TRBV6-2/TRBV6-3	CASSPGLAGVKSSYEQYF
TRBJ2-3	TRBV11-2	CASSLRQGLTDTQYF
TRBJ1-1	TRBV10-3	CAISFRGQPNTEAFF
TRBJ2-5	TRBV6-5	CASSYSWDREKETQYF
TRBJ1-5	TRBV19	CASSIKMGDRAHNQPQHF
TRBJ1-5	TRBV6-5	CASSHERGNQPQHF
TRBJ2-2	TRBV12-5	CASGLVPNTGELFF
TRBJ2-3	TRBV18	CASSPTLAGGTDTQYF
TRBJ1-5	TRBV19	CASSLGTGLVIFNQPQHF